Detailed here is one TCR beta chain. The entry originates in a study of blood T cell repertoires in COVID-19. In the study overall: COVID-19 samples collected from the United States, Italy and Spain covered acute and convalescent phases.

Patients at the Seattle site were enrolled during active infection and followed longitudinally. V lost 6 bases, J lost 0 bases, and 12 bases lay in between. Per germline, CDR1 LGHDT and CDR2 YNNKEL (reference sequence). CDR3 size: 16 residues. In the original processing: Quantification of nucleated cells was approximated via reference gene primer amplification. Data came from immunoSEQ multiplex PCR; TCRdb stores just in-frame clones and leaves some out. V, J and clone size reflect that table, while D and trimming were determined from the DNA. The data show about 58,000 clones, more than 65% seen once.

The rearrangement links TRBV3-1 (or the pseudogene TRBV3-2) to TRBJ2-6; the D gene is possibly TRBD1 (6 bases). The sequence was collected from an elderly man with COVID-19, enrolled during active disease. Sequencing was performed on peripheral blood. The CDR3 here is CASRMTGTSGANVLTF. The CDR3 nucleotides read TGTGCCAGCAGGATGACAGGAACCTCTGGGGCCAACGTCCTGACTTTC.